This T cell receptor (beta chain) was identified in a study of T cell repertoires in cytomegalovirus infection. Whole-study findings and limits: People with CMV and the relevant HLA were identified by cumulative public TCR beta family frequency.

TCRdb processed the reads anew with MiXCR; each CDR3 protein has one entry. The table shows roughly 990,000 distinct CDR3 sequences, with about 33% occurring only once. The CDR3 length is 17 residues. Germline loops: CDR1 SGHRS, CDR2 YFSETQ. Trimming removed 0 bases from V and 0 bases from J, with 14 bases in between. Worth noting for this clonotype: What it binds is not known.

The sample here was cultured CD8+ T cells from PBMCs, taken from culture after CMV antigen stimulation. The chain has TRBV5-1 and TRBJ2-3; D is possibly TRBD1 or TRBD2 (5 bases each). The TCR originated in a human donor in good health (CMV status not recorded). Some clones in this sample may be carry-over from other donors' samples. CDR3 DNA sequence: TGCGCCAGCAGCTTGGGGCCGGGACCCCTAAGCACAGATACGCAGTATTTT. Encoded protein: CASSLGPGPLSTDTQYF. Filled out from reference TRBV5-1 and TRBJ2-3, the complete variable domain reads KAGVTQTPRYLIKTRGQQVTLSCSPISGHRSVSWYQQTPGQGLQFLFEYFSETQRNKGNFPGRFSGRQFSNSRSEMNVSTLELGDSALYLCASSLGPGPLSTDTQYFGPGTRLTVL.